A selection of T cell receptor beta chains follows, all from one sample in a study of vaccination effects on CD4 cells after COVID-19. Assay used: immunoSEQ multiplex PCR; TCRdb lists only in-frame clones, some missing. This sample has 23,000 or so clones, with just under 75% found just once. Antigens for these TCRs are unknown. The sequencing used CD4+ T cells from PBMCs cultured with SARS-CoV-2 spike peptides, collected before COVID-19 vaccination. Receptor source: a human donor who received a COVID-19 vaccine. Both conserved end residues are part of each CDR3. The order of the fields is V gene, clone size, D gene, J gene, CDR3 DNA, CDR3 protein. A D gene is named only where the DNA matches it firmly. Only part of the rows carry a size: once, few, many, or a class if the clone is expanded.

TRBV5-4,-,-,TRBJ2-7,TGTGCCAGCAGCCTACGAAGAGGACACTTATACGAGCAGTACTTC,CASSLRRGHLYEQYF
TRBV10-2,-,TRBD2,TRBJ2-5,TGCGCCAGCAGGCCCGGGACTAGCGGAGGGGAGACCCAGTACTTC,CASRPGTSGGETQYF
TRBV6-5,-,TRBD1,TRBJ2-7,TGTGCCAGCAGACAACAGGGGGCGTCCCCCTACGAGCAGTACTTC,CASRQQGASPYEQYF
TRBV6-4,-,-,TRBJ2-3,TGTGCCAGCAGTGACCCCGGCACAGATACGCAGTATTTT,CASSDPGTDTQYF
TRBV18,-,-,TRBJ1-1,TGTGCCAGCTCGTCGCGGGGGGTTTACGCTTTCTTT,CASSSRGVYAFF
TRBV6-2/TRBV6-3,-,-,TRBJ2-3,TGTGCCAGCAGTGACTCAGGGACTAGCACAGATACGCAGTATTTT,CASSDSGTSTDTQYF
TRBV11-2,-,-,TRBJ2-7,TGTGCCAGCAGCTTAGCATTGGTCCGAACCTACGAGCAGTACTTC,CASSLALVRTYEQYF
TRBV10-2,-,TRBD2,TRBJ2-5,TGCGCCAGCACCACGACTAGCGGAATAGAGACCCAGTACTTC,CASTTTSGIETQYF
TRBV11-1,-,TRBD1,TRBJ1-1,TGTGCCAGCAACGATCCCGGGACAGGGGGAGAGACTGAAGCTTTCTTT,CASNDPGTGGETEAFF
TRBV5-1,few,TRBD1,TRBJ1-2,TGCGCCAGCAGCTTGGAGGGCGGGACAGGGGCCTATGGCTACACCTTC,CASSLEGGTGAYGYTF
TRBV27,-,-,TRBJ2-3,TGTGCCAGCCGAAGCACAGATACGCAGTATTTT,CASRSTDTQYF
TRBV10-3,-,TRBD2,TRBJ2-6,TGTGCCATCAGTGCCACCCTAGCGGGGGGGCTCTCTGGGGCCAACGTCCTGACTTTC,CAISATLAGGLSGANVLTF